The sequence of this TCR beta chain was determined in a study of T cells in Graves' hyperthyroidism and ophthalmopathy. Template material for amplifying TCR beta CDR3 regions consisted of RNA transcripts. RT-PCR in the first round (using the HTBI primer set) targeted the TCR CDR3. TCRdb redid the calling of the multiplex PCR reads with MiXCR, one entry per CDR3 protein. The sample records some 460,000 distinct CDR3 sequences, 15% to 19% being singletons. On this clonotype: Given a much more abundant clone one base away, this may be a read error.

Per the germline V gene, CDR1 is SGDLS and CDR2 is YYNGEE. There are 15 residues in the CDR3. If no ophthalmopathy progression occurred within 18 months, Graves' hyperthyroidism was stable. The study enrolled patients aged 18 to 65 with newly diagnosed hyperthyroidism of under 2 months' duration. Any patient presenting with uncontrolled infection, other autoimmune disease, pregnancy or lactation was left out. A roughly 10 ml volume of fresh peripheral blood provided the PBMCs. The receptor's source is a woman younger than 35 with Graves' hyperthyroidism. The sequenced sample consisted of blood. V and J are TRBV9 and TRBJ1-6; tentatively, D is TRBD1 (5 bases). The CDR3: CASGVDSRASSPLHF. The DNA of the CDR3 is TGTGCCAGCGGCGTAGATAGCAGGGCGTCATCACCCCTCCACTTT.